Presented here are 12 T cell receptor beta chains from one specimen sequenced in a study of blood T cell repertoires in COVID-19. The protocol was immunoSEQ multiplex PCR, while the TCRdb copy is restricted to in-frame clones and leaves out a portion. The repertoire holds 150,000 to 200,000 clones, with 86% as singletons. The sequenced sample was PBMCs or T cells enriched from blood (not recorded which). These receptors all stem from a woman aged 40-49 years in a cohort exposed to, infected with or recovered from COVID-19 (not recorded which).

The chain joins TRBV5-6 to TRBJ2-5, with D possibly being TRBD1 (6 bases). From germline, CDR1 is SGHDT and CDR2 YYEEEE. The CDR3 loop spans 16 amino acids. The V and J ends lost 6 bases and 2 bases respectively, with 20 bases between them. The CDR3 loop is CASTFWGQRQQETQYF. The CDR3 nucleotides read TGTGCCAGCACCTTTTGGGGGCAGCGCCAACAAGAGACCCAGTACTTC.

This clone was counted a few times. The chain has TRBV11-2 and TRBJ2-7; D unclear. This CDR3 has 13 amino acids. V lost 1 base and J lost 5, with 9 bases in between. The germline gives CDR1 SGHAT, CDR2 FQNNGV. DNA of the CDR3: TGTGCCAGCAGCTTAGTTTTGTCGGACGAGCAGTACTTC. Protein sequence: CASSLVLSDEQYF.

The gene calls are TRBV2 and TRBJ1-1, with D uncertain. Trimming left V 9 bases short and J 1 base short, with 15 bases between. The CDR3 spans 14 residues. Per germline, CDR1 SNHLY and CDR2 FYNNEI. The CDR3 DNA follows: TGTGCCAGTTTCCCGGGAGGACCGAACACTGAAGCTTTCTTT. Residues: CASFPGGPNTEAFF.

The chain employs TRBV5-1 and TRBJ2-7; 11 bases are a match to TRBD1. In germline, CDR1 is SGHRS, CDR2 YFSETQ. V lost 3 bases, J lost 3 bases, and 2 bases stayed unmatched. This CDR3 is built from 14 residues. The CDR3 loop reads CASSWTGGGYEQYF. The CDR3 DNA sequence: TGCGCCAGCAGCTGGACAGGGGGCGGCTACGAGCAGTACTTC.

Note on this clone: This sample includes further DNA sequences coding for the same CDR3. V gene TRBV27 combines with J gene TRBJ1-1; D is unresolved. This CDR3 spans 13 amino acids. Trimming removed 0 bases at V and 0 bases at J, with 2 bases between. Germline CDR1 is MNHEY and CDR2 is SMNVEV (reference sequence). The CDR3 reads CASSLSMNTEAFF. The CDR3 DNA reads as TGTGCCAGCAGTTTATCCATGAACACTGAAGCTTTCTTT.

The gene calls are TRBV24-1 and TRBJ1-1; perhaps TRBD1 as D (6 bases). Trimming took 7 bases from V and 5 from J, leaving 13 bases between them. This CDR3 has 13 residues. Germline CDR1 reads KGHDR; CDR2 reads SFDVKD. CDR3 nucleotides: TGTGCCACCAGCCAGACAGGCGGGACTGAAGCTTTCTTT. Residues: CATSQTGGTEAFF.

This chain joins TRBV7-9 and TRBJ2-7; no clear D gene. The CDR3 is 12 amino acids. V was trimmed by 4 bases and J by 0 bases, leaving 4 bases between them. Germline V gene lookup returns CDR1 SEHNR and CDR2 FQNEAQ (reference sequence). In nucleotides, the CDR3 is TGTGCCAGCAGCTCATCCTCCTACGAGCAGTACTTC. It translates to CASSSSSYEQYF.

This sequence joins TRBV7-8 and TRBJ1-1; D is undetermined. V was cut by 5 bases and J by 3 bases, with 16 bases left in between. There are 15 residues in the CDR3. CDR1 and CDR2 (germline): SGHVS, FQNEAQ. In DNA, the CDR3 is TGTGCCAGCAGCAATCAAGAGGCCTCGGACACTGAAGCTTTCTTT. This translates into CASSNQEASDTEAFF. Looking up the rest from reference TRBV7-8 and TRBJ1-1 gives the full variable domain: GAGVSQSPRYKVAKRGQDVALRCDPISGHVSLFWYQQALGQGPEFLTYFQNEAQLDKSGLPSDRFFAERPEGSVSTLKIQRTQQEDSAVYLCASSNQEASDTEAFFGQGTRLTVV.

V usage is TRBV4-2 and J usage is TRBJ2-2; TRBD2 matches 10 bases. Germline V CDR1 and CDR2: LGHNA, YNFKEQ. CDR3 length: 16 residues. J was trimmed by 6 bases and V by 0 bases; bases with no gene match: 4. As DNA, the CDR3 is TGTGCCAGCAGCCAAGATGTACTAGCGGGATCCGGGGAGCTGTTTTTT. Translating it yields CASSQDVLAGSGELFF.

This chain uses TRBV6-5 with TRBJ1-2; tentatively, D is TRBD1 (6 bases). Germline lookup yields CDR1 MNHEY and CDR2 SVGAGI. This CDR3 region has 15 residues. V was clipped by 0 bases and J by 5 bases, with 13 bases between them. In DNA form, the CDR3 reads TGTGCCAGCAGTTACTCGAGTACAGGGATTTATGGCTACACCTTC. This translates into CASSYSSTGIYGYTF.

The chain links TRBV7-9 to TRBJ2-7; D is possibly TRBD2 (5 bases). Germline lookup yields CDR1 SEHNR and CDR2 FQNEAQ (reference sequence). V was trimmed by 0 bases and J by 7 bases, leaving 13 bases between them. The CDR3 is 14 amino acids. CDR3 in DNA: TGTGCCAGCAGCTTAGCGCACCCATCGGGAGAGCAGTACTTC. This codes for CASSLAHPSGEQYF.

This clone was counted between two and nine times. This chain joins TRBV7-2 and TRBJ2-1; perhaps TRBD2 as D (7 bases). This CDR3 is built from 16 residues. Germline loops: CDR1 SGHTA, CDR2 FQGNSA. Trimming cost V 5 bases and J 6 bases, with 20 bases left between them. CDR3 nucleotides: TGTGCCAGCAGCACCAGGGGTACTAGCGAGTTCAATGAGCAGTTCTTC. It is translated as CASSTRGTSEFNEQFF.